This TCR beta chain appears in the sequencing data of a study of cytotoxic CD8 clonotypes in ibrutinib-treated CLL. The CDR3 loop spans 16 amino acids. V trimming: 4 bases; J trimming: 8 bases; junction bases outside the gene matches: 12. Per the germline V gene, CDR1 is MGHRA and CDR2 is YSYEKL. Generated by immunoSEQ multiplex PCR, the TCRdb table keeps only in-frame clones and is missing some. The table includes approximately 45,000 clones, 65% to 70% detected once. The clonotype comes from a human donor with chronic lymphocytic leukemia. The specimen comprised PBMCs, sampled after 24 months of ibrutinib treatment. This chain uses TRBV4-1 with TRBJ1-4; TRBD1 matches at 8 bases. The CDR3 loop reads CASSLDPDREDEKLFF. The CDR3 bases are TGCGCCAGCAGCCTTGACCCGGACAGGGAGGACGAAAAACTGTTTTTT.